The clone carrying this T cell receptor (beta chain) was counted a few times. It was with a sample-barcoded 5' primer and a J-beta primer mix that a second PCR of roughly 7 to 12 cycles was run. MiXCR was run by TCRdb on the 5' RACE reads, yielding one entry per CDR3 protein. This table holds 1.4 million or so distinct CDR3 sequences, 35% to 45% found once. This sample is drawn from a study of blood T cells in healthy people across ages. CDR1 MNHEY and CDR2 SVGAGI come from the germline V gene. This CDR3 is built from 15 residues. The junction had 6 bases not matched to a gene; V was cut back by 6 bases and J by 2 bases.

The sample consisted of blood. This TCR came from a woman under 30 in good health. The chain carries TRBV6-5 and TRBJ2-1; 8 positions agree with TRBD1. CDR3 in DNA: TGTGCCAGCAGGCTACAGGGGGTTACCTACAATGAGCAGTTCTTC. This codes for CASRLQGVTYNEQFF.